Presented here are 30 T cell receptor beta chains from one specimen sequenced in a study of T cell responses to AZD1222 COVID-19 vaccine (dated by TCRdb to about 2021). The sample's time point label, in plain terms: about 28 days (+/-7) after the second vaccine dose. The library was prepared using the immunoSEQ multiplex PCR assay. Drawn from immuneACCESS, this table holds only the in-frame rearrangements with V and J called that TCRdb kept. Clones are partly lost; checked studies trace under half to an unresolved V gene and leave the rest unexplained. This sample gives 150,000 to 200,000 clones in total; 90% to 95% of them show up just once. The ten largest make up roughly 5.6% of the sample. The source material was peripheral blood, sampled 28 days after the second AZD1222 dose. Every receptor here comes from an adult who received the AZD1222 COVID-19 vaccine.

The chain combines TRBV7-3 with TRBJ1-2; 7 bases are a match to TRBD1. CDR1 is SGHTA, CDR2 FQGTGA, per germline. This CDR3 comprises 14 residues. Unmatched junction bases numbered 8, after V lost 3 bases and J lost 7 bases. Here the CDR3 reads CASSFDRAGGGYTF. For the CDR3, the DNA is TGTGCCAGCAGCTTCGACAGGGCCGGTGGTGGCTACACCTTC. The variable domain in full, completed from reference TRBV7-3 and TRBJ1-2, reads GAGVSQTPSNKVTEKGKYVELRCDPISGHTALYWYRQSLGQGPEFLIYFQGTGAADDSGLPNDRFFAVRPEGSVSTLKIQRTERGDSAVYLCASSFDRAGGGYTFGSGTRLTVV.

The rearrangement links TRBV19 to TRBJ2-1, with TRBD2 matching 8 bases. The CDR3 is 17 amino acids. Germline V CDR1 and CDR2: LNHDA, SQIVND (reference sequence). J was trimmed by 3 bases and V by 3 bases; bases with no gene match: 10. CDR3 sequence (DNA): TGTGCCAGTAGTATGCCCCCATATGCGGGAGGCTACAATGAGCAGTTCTTC. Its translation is CASSMPPYAGGYNEQFF.

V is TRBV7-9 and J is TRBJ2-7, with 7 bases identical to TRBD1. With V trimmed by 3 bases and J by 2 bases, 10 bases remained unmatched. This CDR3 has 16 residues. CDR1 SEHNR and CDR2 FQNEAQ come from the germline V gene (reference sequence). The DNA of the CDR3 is TGTGCCAGCAGCTTTTTTGACCGGGACAGAGCCTACGAGCAGTACTTC. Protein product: CASSFFDRDRAYEQYF.

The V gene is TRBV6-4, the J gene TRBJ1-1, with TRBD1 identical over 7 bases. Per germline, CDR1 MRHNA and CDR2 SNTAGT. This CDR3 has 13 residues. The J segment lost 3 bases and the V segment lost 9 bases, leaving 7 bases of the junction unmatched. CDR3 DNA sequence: TGTGCCAGGGTAACAGGGGCGGACACTGAAGCTTTCTTT. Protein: CARVTGADTEAFF.

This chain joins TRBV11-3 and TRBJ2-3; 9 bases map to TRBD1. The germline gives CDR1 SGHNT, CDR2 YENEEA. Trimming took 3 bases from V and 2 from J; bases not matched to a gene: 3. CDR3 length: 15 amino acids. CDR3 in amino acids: CASSFGDRVTDTQYF. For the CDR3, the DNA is TGTGCCAGCAGCTTTGGGGACAGGGTCACAGATACGCAGTATTTT.

CDR3 amino acids: CASSRQGEGYGYTF. DNA of the CDR3: TGTGCCAGCAGCAGACAGGGGGAAGGCTATGGCTACACCTTC. The rearrangement joins TRBV5-5 to TRBJ1-2, with 9 bases that match TRBD1. Trimming cost V 4 bases and J 4 bases; bases outside gene matches: 5. Germline V gene sequence: CDR1 SGHKS, CDR2 YYEKEE (reference sequence). The CDR3 loop spans 14 amino acids.

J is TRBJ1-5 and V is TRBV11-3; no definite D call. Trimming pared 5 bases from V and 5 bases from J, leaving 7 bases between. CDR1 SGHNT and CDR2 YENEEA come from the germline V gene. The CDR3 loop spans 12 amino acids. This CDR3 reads CASSRGHQPQHF. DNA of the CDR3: TGTGCCAGCAGCCGGGGTCATCAGCCCCAGCATTTT.

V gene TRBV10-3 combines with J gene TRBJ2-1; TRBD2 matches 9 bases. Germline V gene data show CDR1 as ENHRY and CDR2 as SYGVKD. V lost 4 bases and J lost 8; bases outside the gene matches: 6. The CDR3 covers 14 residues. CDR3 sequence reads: CAISGSGSWDEQFF. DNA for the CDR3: TGTGCCATCAGTGGTAGCGGGAGTTGGGATGAGCAGTTCTTC.

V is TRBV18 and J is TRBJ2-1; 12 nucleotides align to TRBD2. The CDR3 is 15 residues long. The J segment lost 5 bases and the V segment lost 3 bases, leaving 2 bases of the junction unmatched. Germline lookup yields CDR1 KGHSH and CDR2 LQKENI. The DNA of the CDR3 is TGTGCCAGCTCACCGACTAGCGGGAGCAACAATGAGCAGTTCTTC. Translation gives CASSPTSGSNNEQFF.

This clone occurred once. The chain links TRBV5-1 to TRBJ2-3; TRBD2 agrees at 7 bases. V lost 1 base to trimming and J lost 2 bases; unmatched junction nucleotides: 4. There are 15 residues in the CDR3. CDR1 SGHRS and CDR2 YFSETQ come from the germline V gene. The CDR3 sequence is CASSLTSATTDTQYF. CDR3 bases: TGCGCCAGCAGCTTGACTAGCGCGACCACAGATACGCAGTATTTT.

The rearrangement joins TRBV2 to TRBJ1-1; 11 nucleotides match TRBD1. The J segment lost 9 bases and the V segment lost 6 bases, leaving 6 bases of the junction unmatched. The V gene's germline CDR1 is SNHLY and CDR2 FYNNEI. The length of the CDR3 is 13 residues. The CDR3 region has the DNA TGTGCCAGCAGGCCCGGGACAGGGGGACAAGCTTTCTTT. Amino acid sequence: CASRPGTGGQAFF. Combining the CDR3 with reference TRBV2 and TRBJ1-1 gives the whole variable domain EPEVTQTPSHQVTQMGQEVILRCVPISNHLYFYWYRQILGQKVEFLVSFYNNEISEKSEIFDDQFSVERPDGSNFTLKIRSTKLEDSAMYFCASRPGTGGQAFFGQGTRLTVV.

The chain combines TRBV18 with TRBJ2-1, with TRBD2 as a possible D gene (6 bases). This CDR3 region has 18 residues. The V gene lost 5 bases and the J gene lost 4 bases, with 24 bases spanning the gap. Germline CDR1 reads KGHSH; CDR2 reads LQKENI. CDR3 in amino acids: CASSSLQLSGLGYNEQFF. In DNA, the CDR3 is TGTGCCAGCTCATCCCTCCAACTTAGCGGCCTAGGATACAATGAGCAGTTCTTC. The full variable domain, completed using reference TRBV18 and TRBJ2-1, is NAGVMQNPRHLVRRRGQEARLRCSPMKGHSHVYWYRQLPEEGLKFMVYLQKENIIDESGMPKERFSAEFPKEGPSILRIQQVVRGDSAAYFCASSSLQLSGLGYNEQFFGPGTRLTVL.

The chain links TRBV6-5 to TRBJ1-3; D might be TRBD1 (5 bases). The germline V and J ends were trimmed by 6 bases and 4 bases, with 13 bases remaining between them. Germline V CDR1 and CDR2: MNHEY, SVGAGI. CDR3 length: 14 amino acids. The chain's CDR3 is CASSIQGSGNTIYF. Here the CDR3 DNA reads TGTGCCAGCAGCATCCAGGGTTCCGGAAACACCATATATTTT.

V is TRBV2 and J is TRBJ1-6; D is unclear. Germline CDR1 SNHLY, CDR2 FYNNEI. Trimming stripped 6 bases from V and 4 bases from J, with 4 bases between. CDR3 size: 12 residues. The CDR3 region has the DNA TGTGCCAGCAGACAGTATAATTCACCCCTCCACTTT. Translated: CASRQYNSPLHF. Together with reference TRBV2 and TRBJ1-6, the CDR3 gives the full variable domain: EPEVTQTPSHQVTQMGQEVILRCVPISNHLYFYWYRQILGQKVEFLVSFYNNEISEKSEIFDDQFSVERPDGSNFTLKIRSTKLEDSAMYFCASRQYNSPLHFGNGTRLTVT.

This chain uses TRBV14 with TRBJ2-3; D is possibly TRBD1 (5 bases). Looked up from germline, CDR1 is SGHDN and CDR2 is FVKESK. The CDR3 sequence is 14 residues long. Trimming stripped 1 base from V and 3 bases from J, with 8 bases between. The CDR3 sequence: CASSQGGPTDTQYF. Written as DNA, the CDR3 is TGTGCCAGCAGCCAAGGGGGCCCGACAGATACGCAGTATTTT. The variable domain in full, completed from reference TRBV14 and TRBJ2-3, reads EAGVTQFPSHSVIEKGQTVTLRCDPISGHDNLYWYRRVMGKEIKFLLHFVKESKQDESGMPNNRFLAERTGGTYSTLKVQPAELEDSGVYFCASSQGGPTDTQYFGPGTRLTVL.

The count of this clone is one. The CDR3 reads CASSFLTMAKNIQYF. The DNA for the CDR3 is TGTGCCAGCAGCTTTCTTACGATGGCCAAAAACATTCAGTACTTC. The chain employs TRBV11-2 and TRBJ2-4; D unclear. Trimming removed 3 bases from V and 1 base from J, with 10 bases in between. CDR1 is SGHAT, CDR2 FQNNGV, per germline. The CDR3 runs to 15 residues.

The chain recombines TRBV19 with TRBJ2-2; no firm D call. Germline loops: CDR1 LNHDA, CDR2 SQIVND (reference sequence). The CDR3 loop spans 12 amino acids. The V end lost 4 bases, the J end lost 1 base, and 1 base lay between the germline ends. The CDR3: CASSRNTGELFF. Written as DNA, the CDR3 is TGTGCCAGTAGTAGGAACACCGGGGAGCTGTTTTTT. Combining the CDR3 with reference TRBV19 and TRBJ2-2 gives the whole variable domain DGGITQSPKYLFRKEGQNVTLSCEQNLNHDAMYWYRQDPGQGLRLIYYSQIVNDFQKGDIAEGYSVSREKKESFPLTVTSAQKNPTAFYLCASSRNTGELFFGEGSRLTVL.

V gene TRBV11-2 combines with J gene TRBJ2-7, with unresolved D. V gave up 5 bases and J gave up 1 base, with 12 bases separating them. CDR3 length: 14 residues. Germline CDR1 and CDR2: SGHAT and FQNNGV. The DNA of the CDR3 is TGTGCCAGCAGCCCTCGTTTGGGGTCCTACGAGCAGTACTTC. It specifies CASSPRLGSYEQYF. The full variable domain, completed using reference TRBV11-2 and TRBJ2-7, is EAGVAQSPRYKIIEKRQSVAFWCNPISGHATLYWYQQILGQGPKLLIQFQNNGVVDDSQLPKDRFSAERLKGVDSTLKIQPAKLEDSAVYLCASSPRLGSYEQYFGPGTRLTVT.

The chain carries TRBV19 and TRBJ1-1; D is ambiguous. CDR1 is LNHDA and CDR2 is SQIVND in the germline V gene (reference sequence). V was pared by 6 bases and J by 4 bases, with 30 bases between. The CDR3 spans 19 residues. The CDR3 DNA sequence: TGTGCCAGTAGCCCCCGAAATATGCTGCTAGCGGTTTCGGGCACTGAAGCTTTCTTT. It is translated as CASSPRNMLLAVSGTEAFF.

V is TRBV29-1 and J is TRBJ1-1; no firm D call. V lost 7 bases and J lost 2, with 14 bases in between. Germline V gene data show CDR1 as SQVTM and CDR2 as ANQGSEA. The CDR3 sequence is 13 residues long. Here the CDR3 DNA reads TGCAGCGCGGCGGAAGCAGGTAACACTGAAGCTTTCTTT. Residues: CSAAEAGNTEAFF. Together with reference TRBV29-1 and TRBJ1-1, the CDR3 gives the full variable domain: SAVISQKPSRDICQRGTSLTIQCQVDSQVTMMFWYRQQPGQSLTLIATANQGSEATYESGFVIDKFPISRPNLTFSTLTVSNMSPEDSSIYLCSAAEAGNTEAFFGQGTRLTVV.

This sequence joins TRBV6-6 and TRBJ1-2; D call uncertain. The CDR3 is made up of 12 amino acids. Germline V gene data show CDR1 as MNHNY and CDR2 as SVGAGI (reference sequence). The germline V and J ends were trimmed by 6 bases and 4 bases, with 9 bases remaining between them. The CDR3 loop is CASRSIPYGYTF. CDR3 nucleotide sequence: TGTGCCAGCAGATCGATCCCCTATGGCTACACCTTC.

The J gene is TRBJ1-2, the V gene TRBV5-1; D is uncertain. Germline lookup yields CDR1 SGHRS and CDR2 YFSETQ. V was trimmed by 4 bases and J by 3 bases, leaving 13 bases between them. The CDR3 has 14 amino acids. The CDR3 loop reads CASSERPGDYGYTF. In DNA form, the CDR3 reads TGCGCCAGCAGCGAAAGACCCGGGGACTATGGCTACACCTTC. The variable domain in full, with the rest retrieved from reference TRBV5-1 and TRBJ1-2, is KAGVTQTPRYLIKTRGQQVTLSCSPISGHRSVSWYQQTPGQGLQFLFEYFSETQRNKGNFPGRFSGRQFSNSRSEMNVSTLELGDSALYLCASSERPGDYGYTFGSGTRLTVV.

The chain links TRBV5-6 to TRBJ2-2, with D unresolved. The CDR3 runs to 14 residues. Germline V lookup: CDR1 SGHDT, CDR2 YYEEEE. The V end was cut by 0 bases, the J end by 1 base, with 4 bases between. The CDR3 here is CASSLGRNTGELFF. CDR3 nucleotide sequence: TGTGCCAGCAGCTTGGGGAGGAACACCGGGGAGCTGTTTTTT.

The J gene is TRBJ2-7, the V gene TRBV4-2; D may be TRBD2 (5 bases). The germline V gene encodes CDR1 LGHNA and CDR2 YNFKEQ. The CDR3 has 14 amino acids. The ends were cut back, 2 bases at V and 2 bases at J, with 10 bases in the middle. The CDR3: CASSQRSSPYEQYF. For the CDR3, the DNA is TGTGCCAGCAGCCAACGGTCTAGCCCCTACGAGCAGTACTTC.

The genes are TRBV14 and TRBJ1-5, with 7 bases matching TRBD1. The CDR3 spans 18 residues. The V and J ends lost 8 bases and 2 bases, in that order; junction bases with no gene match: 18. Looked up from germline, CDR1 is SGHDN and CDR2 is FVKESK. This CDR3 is CASDHRGDRVEGNQPQHF. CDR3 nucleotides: TGTGCCAGCGATCATAGGGGAGACAGGGTTGAGGGCAATCAGCCCCAGCATTTT.

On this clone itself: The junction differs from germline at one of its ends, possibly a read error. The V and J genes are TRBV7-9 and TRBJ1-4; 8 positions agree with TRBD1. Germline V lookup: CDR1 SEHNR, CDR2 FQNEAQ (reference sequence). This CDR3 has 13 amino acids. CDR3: CASSFFPGQALYF. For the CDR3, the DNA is TGTGCCAGCAGCTTTTTCCCGGGACAGGCCCTTTATTTT.

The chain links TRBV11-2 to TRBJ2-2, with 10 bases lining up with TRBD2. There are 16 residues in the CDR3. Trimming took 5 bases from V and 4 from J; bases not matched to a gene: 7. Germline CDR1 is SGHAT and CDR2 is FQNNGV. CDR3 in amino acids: CASSPSGSRVTGELFF. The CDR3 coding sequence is TGTGCCAGCAGCCCTAGCGGGAGTAGGGTCACCGGGGAGCTGTTTTTT.

The CDR3 is CASSRTQGSYNSPLHF. The CDR3, as DNA: TGTGCCAGCAGCCGCACTCAGGGCTCCTATAATTCACCCCTCCACTTT. The rearrangement links TRBV11-2 to TRBJ1-6; tentatively, D is TRBD1 (5 bases). This CDR3 spans 16 amino acids. Trimming removed 5 bases at V and 0 bases at J, with 11 bases between. Germline CDR1 SGHAT, CDR2 FQNNGV.

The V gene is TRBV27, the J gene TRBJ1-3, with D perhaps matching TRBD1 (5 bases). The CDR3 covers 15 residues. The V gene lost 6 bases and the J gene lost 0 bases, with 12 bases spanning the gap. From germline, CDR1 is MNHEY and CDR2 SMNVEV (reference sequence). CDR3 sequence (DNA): TGTGCCAGCAGCCCACGGGACCCCTCTGGAAACACCATATATTTT. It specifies CASSPRDPSGNTIYF.

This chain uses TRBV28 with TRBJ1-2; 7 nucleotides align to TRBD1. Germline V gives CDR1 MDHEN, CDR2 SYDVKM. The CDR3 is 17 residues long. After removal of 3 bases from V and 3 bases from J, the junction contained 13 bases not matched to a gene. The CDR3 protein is CASSFSDRAGFDYGYTF. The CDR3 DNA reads TGTGCCAGCAGTTTTTCTGACAGGGCCGGTTTTGACTATGGCTACACCTTC.